This T cell receptor (beta chain) was identified in a study of human T cells and chemical hapten exposure. Regarding the study as a whole: The presence of alopecia in the donors means their immune response may differ from healthy people's. TCRs exceeding 1 in 1000 frequency stayed unchanged with DPC sensitization.

The time point: patch test 1, 2 weeks after DPC sensitization. Treatment meaning: therapeutic diphenylcyclopropenone sensitization with weekly scalp DPC. From the RACE reads, TCRdb called clonotypes with MiXCR, one entry per CDR3 protein. The sample includes around 120,000 distinct CDR3 sequences, approximately 11% seen only once; the top ten take 3% to 4.5%. This clonotype has a handful of counts. Antigen specificity is unknown. The V gene lost 7 bases and the J gene lost 7 bases, with 17 bases spanning the gap. This CDR3 is 14 amino acids long. In germline, CDR1 is MNHEY, CDR2 SVGEGT. Sample: whole blood, taken in connection with sensitization to the hapten diphenylcyclopropenone (DPC). This chain uses TRBV6-2 or TRBV6-3 with TRBJ1-5; D is unresolved. This receptor was taken from a woman aged 40-49 years with alopecia areata. Some clones in this sample may be carry-over from other donors' samples. The CDR3 region is CASTLTRARQPQHF. The CDR3 DNA reads TGTGCCAGCACCCTGACGCGGGCGCGACAGCCCCAGCATTTT.